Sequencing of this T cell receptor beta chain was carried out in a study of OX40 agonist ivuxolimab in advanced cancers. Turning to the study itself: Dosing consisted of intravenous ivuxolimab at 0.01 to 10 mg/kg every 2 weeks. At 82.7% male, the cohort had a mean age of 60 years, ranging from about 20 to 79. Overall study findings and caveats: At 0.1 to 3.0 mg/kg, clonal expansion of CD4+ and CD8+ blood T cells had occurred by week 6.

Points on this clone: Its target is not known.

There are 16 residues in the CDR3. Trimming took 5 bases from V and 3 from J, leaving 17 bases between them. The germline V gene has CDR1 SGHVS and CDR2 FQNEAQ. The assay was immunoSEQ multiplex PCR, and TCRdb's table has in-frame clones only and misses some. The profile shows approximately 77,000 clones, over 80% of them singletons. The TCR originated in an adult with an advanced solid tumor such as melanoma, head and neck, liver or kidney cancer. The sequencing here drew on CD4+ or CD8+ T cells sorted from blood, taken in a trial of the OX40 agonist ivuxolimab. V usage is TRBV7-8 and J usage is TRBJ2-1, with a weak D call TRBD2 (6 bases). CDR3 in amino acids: CASSPSEGLGYNEQFF. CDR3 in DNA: TGTGCCAGCAGCCCGTCGGAGGGCTTGGGCTACAATGAGCAGTTCTTC.